The 26 T cell receptor beta chains given below trace back to one sample, sequenced in a study of CD8 T cells in ankylosing spondylitis. TCRdb itself ran the 5' RACE reads through MiXCR, one entry per CDR3 protein. This table holds some 270,000 distinct CDR3 sequences, more than 25% found once. The sequenced sample was blood, either unsorted or a sorted T cell fraction (not recorded which). Every receptor here comes from a male donor with ankylosing spondylitis or in good health (not recorded which).

The chain has TRBV28 and TRBJ1-2; 7 nucleotides align to TRBD1. The germline V gene has CDR1 MDHEN and CDR2 SYDVKM. The V gene end was trimmed by 5 bases and the J gene end by 8 bases; junction bases not matched to a gene: 8. The CDR3 runs to 13 residues. CDR3 loop: CASSATGRRGYTF. DNA for the CDR3: TGTGCCAGCAGTGCGACAGGGAGAAGAGGCTACACCTTC.

The rearrangement joins TRBV4-2 to TRBJ2-1, with TRBD2 identical over 13 bases. The CDR3 runs 14 residues. V was clipped by 6 bases and J by 8 bases; unmatched bases: 4. The germline gives CDR1 LGHNA, CDR2 YNFKEQ. The CDR3 DNA follows: TGTGCCAGCAGGACTAGCGGGGGGCTGGATGAGCAGTTCTTC. Translated: CASRTSGGLDEQFF.

V usage is TRBV12-3 or TRBV12-4 and J usage is TRBJ2-6; the D gene is possibly TRBD2 (5 bases). CDR3 length: 14 residues. V dropped 5 bases and J dropped 0 bases, with 5 bases sitting between them. CDR3 sequence: CASSRDSGANVLTF. CDR3 coding DNA: TGTGCCAGCAGTCGGGACTCTGGGGCCAACGTCCTGACTTTC.

The chain links TRBV19 to TRBJ2-1; 7 bases line up with TRBD2. V dropped 4 bases and J dropped 2; count of bases not matched to a gene: 8. Germline V gene lookup returns CDR1 LNHDA and CDR2 SQIVND (reference sequence). The CDR3 is 16 amino acids. CDR3 nucleotide sequence: TGTGCCAGTAGTAAGCAAGGGACTACCCCCTACAATGAGCAGTTCTTC. Protein: CASSKQGTTPYNEQFF.

This clonotype has ten or more counts. J is TRBJ2-6 and V is TRBV29-1, with D tentatively TRBD1 (6 bases). Germline values: CDR1 SQVTM, CDR2 ANQGSEA. The length of the CDR3 is 16 residues. V lost 4 bases to trimming and J lost 0 bases, with 13 bases between them. The CDR3 coding sequence is TGCAGCGTTGCCCGGGACATAGACTCTGGGGCCAACGTCCTGACTTTC. Encoded protein: CSVARDIDSGANVLTF.

This clonotype has a handful of counts. The rearrangement links TRBV12-3 or TRBV12-4 to TRBJ2-7; D is unclear. The V end was cut by 5 bases, the J end by 3 bases, with 14 bases between. This CDR3 contains 14 residues. The CDR3 protein is CASSLMGGYYEQYF. DNA of the CDR3: TGTGCCAGCAGTCTCATGGGCGGCTACTACGAGCAGTACTTC.

This clonotype came up a few times. This CDR3 is CASSLSGDLETQYF. CDR3 DNA: TGTGCCAGCAGCTTATCGGGAGACCTGGAGACCCAGTACTTC. The chain has TRBV7-2 and TRBJ2-5; a weak D match, TRBD2 (6 bases). Between the trimmed V and J ends, which lost 2 bases and 5 bases, there was a span of 12 bases. CDR1 is SGHTA and CDR2 is FQGNSA in the germline V gene. The CDR3 length is 14 residues.

This sequence joins TRBV7-8 and TRBJ2-3; 9 bases are shared with TRBD2. The CDR3 has 20 amino acids. Germline V gene lookup returns CDR1 SGHVS and CDR2 FQNEAQ. V shed 0 bases and J 5 bases; nucleotides not matched to a gene: 18. CDR3 residues: CASSLAGLRGGLVREDTQYF. Here the CDR3 DNA reads TGTGCCAGCAGCTTAGCCGGGTTGCGGGGGGGCCTAGTTCGGGAAGATACGCAGTATTTT.

This clonotype was counted a few times. The chain carries TRBV2 and TRBJ1-2; 9 bases map to TRBD1. The CDR3 spans 14 residues. Trimming took 8 bases from V and 3 from J; bases not matched to a gene: 7. Germline V gene lookup returns CDR1 SNHLY and CDR2 FYNNEI. CDR3 loop: CASVNRGRDYGYTF. The CDR3 DNA reads as TGTGCCAGCGTAAACAGGGGGCGCGACTATGGCTACACCTTC. Full variable domain (outside the CDR3, taken from reference TRBV2 and TRBJ1-2): EPEVTQTPSHQVTQMGQEVILRCVPISNHLYFYWYRQILGQKVEFLVSFYNNEISEKSEIFDDQFSVERPDGSNFTLKIRSTKLEDSAMYFCASVNRGRDYGYTFGSGTRLTVV.

The CDR3 is CAISDIRDRGRGSYEQYF. Here the CDR3 DNA reads TGTGCCATCAGTGACATCCGGGACAGGGGGCGGGGATCCTACGAGCAGTACTTC. The genes are TRBV10-3 and TRBJ2-7; 12 bases are a match to TRBD1. The CDR3 sequence is 18 residues long. V was clipped by 3 bases and J by 1 base; unmatched bases: 10. The germline gives CDR1 ENHRY, CDR2 SYGVKD.

Only a few counts were recorded for this clonotype. This chain joins TRBV7-9 and TRBJ2-1; D may correspond to TRBD1 or TRBD2 (5 bases each). With 8 bases removed from V and 10 bases from J, the gap between germline ends came to 12 bases. Germline-derived CDR1 and CDR2 are SEHNR and FQNEAQ (reference sequence). This CDR3 spans 11 amino acids. Here the CDR3 reads CASGAPGEQFF. The CDR3 DNA reads TGTGCCAGCGGGGCCCCGGGGGAGCAGTTCTTC.

The CDR3 reads CASSVDRVDTQYF. Written as DNA, the CDR3 is TGTGCCAGCAGCGTAGACAGGGTAGATACGCAGTATTTT. The chain employs TRBV9 and TRBJ2-3; a weak D match, TRBD1 (6 bases). The CDR3 length is 13 residues. Germline loops: CDR1 SGDLS, CDR2 YYNGEE. V was clipped by 0 bases and J by 5 bases, with 7 bases between them.

This clonotype was seen a few times. V usage is TRBV7-6 and J usage is TRBJ1-4, with D uncertain. V was cut by 1 base and J by 3 bases, with 9 bases left in between. Germline CDR1 reads SGHVS; CDR2 reads FNYEAQ. The CDR3 covers 15 residues. Written as DNA, the CDR3 is TGTGCCAGCAGCTTAGTAGGGCTGTCTAATGAAAAACTGTTTTTT. It codes for CASSLVGLSNEKLFF.

The V and J genes are TRBV10-2 and TRBJ2-5; D is unresolved. CDR1 is WSHSY, CDR2 SAAADI, per germline. This CDR3 comprises 15 residues. V shed 2 bases and J shed 3 bases, with 13 bases lying between them. CDR3: CASSEALGIKETQYF. CDR3 coding DNA: TGCGCCAGCAGTGAGGCGCTTGGGATCAAAGAGACCCAGTACTTC.

This chain uses TRBV7-6 with TRBJ2-1; TRBD2 matches 11 bases. Looked up from germline, CDR1 is SGHVS and CDR2 is FNYEAQ. This CDR3 region has 15 residues. Trimming took 6 bases from V and 4 from J; bases not matched to a gene: 5. CDR3 in amino acids: CASSSGLAAYNEQFF. CDR3 bases: TGTGCCAGCAGTTCGGGACTAGCGGCATACAATGAGCAGTTCTTC. Together with reference TRBV7-6 and TRBJ2-1, the CDR3 gives the full variable domain: GAGVSQSPRYKVTKRGQDVALRCDPISGHVSLYWYRQALGQGPEFLTYFNYEAQQDKSGLPNDRFSAERPEGSISTLTIQRTEQRDSAMYRCASSSGLAAYNEQFFGPGTRLTVL.

The chain recombines TRBV20-1 with TRBJ2-7, with a tentative D call TRBD2 (5 bases). Per germline, CDR1 DFQATT and CDR2 SNEGSKA (reference sequence). CDR3 length: 14 amino acids. V was trimmed by 6 bases and J by 0 bases, leaving 15 bases between them. CDR3 sequence (DNA): TGCAGTGCAGACCCGGGAACGAGCTCCTACGAGCAGTACTTC. Its translation: CSADPGTSSYEQYF.

CDR3 loop: CASSESLTGRAPGSEQYF. CDR3 DNA: TGTGCCAGCAGTGAATCCCTTACGGGGCGGGCGCCGGGTAGCGAGCAGTACTTC. This chain joins TRBV2 and TRBJ2-7, with D perhaps TRBD1 or TRBD2 (5 bases each). Germline values: CDR1 SNHLY, CDR2 FYNNEI. Trimming shortened V by 2 bases and J by 6 bases, and 26 bases separated the two germline ends. The CDR3 extends over 18 amino acids. The complete variable domain, with remaining parts taken from reference TRBV2 and TRBJ2-7, reads EPEVTQTPSHQVTQMGQEVILRCVPISNHLYFYWYRQILGQKVEFLVSFYNNEISEKSEIFDDQFSVERPDGSNFTLKIRSTKLEDSAMYFCASSESLTGRAPGSEQYFGPGTRLTVT.

V usage is TRBV6-1 and J usage is TRBJ2-7, with 8 nucleotides matching TRBD2. The germline V gene has CDR1 MNHNS and CDR2 SASEGT. The CDR3 loop spans 15 amino acids. V gave up 6 bases and J gave up 5 bases; unmatched junction bases: 12. CDR3 region: CASSPGLGKMNEQYF. As DNA, the CDR3 is TGTGCCAGCAGCCCGGGACTAGGCAAGATGAACGAGCAGTACTTC.

There are a few counts of this clonotype. The gene calls are TRBV15 and TRBJ1-1; 8 bases map to TRBD1. The ends lost 3 bases at V and 5 bases at J; junction bases unmatched: 2. Germline V gene data show CDR1 as LNHNV and CDR2 as YYDKDF (reference sequence). The CDR3 runs to 13 residues. The CDR3 sequence is CATSRDRATEAFF. In nucleotides, the CDR3 is TGTGCCACCAGCAGGGACAGGGCAACTGAAGCTTTCTTT.

In this sample, this clonotype turned up once. The chain links TRBV20-1 to TRBJ2-1; 12 nucleotides line up with TRBD2. CDR3 size: 16 residues. V was clipped by 2 bases and J by 6 bases; unmatched bases: 8. Germline CDR1 and CDR2: DFQATT and SNEGSKA (reference sequence). The CDR3 sequence is CSARRRLAGALNEQFF. Here the CDR3 DNA reads TGCAGTGCTAGACGTCGACTAGCGGGGGCCCTCAATGAGCAGTTCTTC.

This sequence joins TRBV3-1 and TRBJ2-7; D gene ambiguous. Trimming cost V 4 bases and J 5 bases, with 15 bases left between them. This CDR3 region has 14 residues. The germline V gene encodes CDR1 LGHDT and CDR2 YNNKEL (reference sequence). CDR3 in amino acids: CASSLTDNFHEQYF. For the CDR3, the DNA is TGTGCCAGCAGCCTAACAGACAATTTCCACGAGCAGTACTTC.

The gene calls are TRBV6-5 and TRBJ2-3; 7 nucleotides align to TRBD2. Unmatched junction bases numbered 4, after V lost 0 bases and J lost 1 base. The CDR3 is 16 residues long. The germline gives CDR1 MNHEY, CDR2 SVGAGI. CDR3 region: CASSYSGGYGTDTQYF. The CDR3 bases are TGTGCCAGCAGTTACTCGGGAGGGTACGGCACAGATACGCAGTATTTT.

The J gene is TRBJ2-7, the V gene TRBV27, with D hard to call. This CDR3 has 12 amino acids. Germline CDR1 reads MNHEY; CDR2 reads SMNVEV (reference sequence). V lost 4 bases and J 3 bases, leaving 7 bases between the germline ends. CDR3: CASSSSLYEQYF. CDR3 DNA sequence: TGTGCCAGCAGTTCCTCTCTCTACGAGCAGTACTTC.

This clonotype was counted a few times. The chain uses TRBV7-9 and TRBJ1-1; 9 bases are shared with TRBD1. After removal of 4 bases from V and 1 base from J, the junction contained 4 bases not matched to a gene. The length of the CDR3 is 15 residues. From germline, CDR1 is SEHNR and CDR2 FQNEAQ (reference sequence). The CDR3 sequence is CASSSRTGANTEAFF. DNA for the CDR3: TGTGCCAGCAGCTCGAGGACAGGGGCGAACACTGAAGCTTTCTTT.

The rearrangement uses TRBV5-5 and TRBJ1-1; the D is unclear. There are 13 residues in the CDR3. CDR1 and CDR2 from the germline V gene are SGHKS and YYEKEE (reference sequence). Trimming removed 5 bases from V and 1 base from J, with 9 bases in between. CDR3: CASRYTSNTEAFF. CDR3 nucleotides: TGTGCCAGCAGATATACATCGAACACTGAAGCTTTCTTT.

This clonotype was recorded at least ten times. The CDR3 spells CSARAAGSYEQYF. The CDR3 bases are TGCAGTGCTAGAGCGGCGGGATCCTACGAGCAGTACTTC. V and J are TRBV20-1 and TRBJ2-7; D possibly corresponds to TRBD2 (6 bases). Trimming left V 1 base short and J 1 base short, with 8 bases between. Looked up from germline, CDR1 is DFQATT and CDR2 is SNEGSKA (reference sequence). The CDR3 covers 13 residues.